Listed here are 26 T cell receptor beta chains from one sample, sequenced in a study of blood T cells in healthy people across ages (dated by TCRdb to the mid-2010s). Library generation was performed with 5' RACE. The sequencer listed for this sample is Illumina HiSeq 2500. The second PCR ran for roughly 7 to 12 cycles and used a J-beta primer mix along with a sample-barcoded 5' primer. The raw public data were reprocessed by TCRdb itself: fastp quality trimming at Q25, MiXCR clonotype calling, in-frame beta chains only. Every distinct CDR3 protein forms one entry, paired with its most common genes and DNA. The sample profile shows some 930,000 distinct CDR3 sequences; 25% to 35% of them were found once. The ten largest clones capture about a tenth of the sample. This sample was also put to use in a study of T cells of mothers and their children.

Sequences were obtained from blood. The origin of the receptors is a woman aged 40 to 50 in good health.

This clonotype was seen ten or more times. The genes are TRBV20-1 and TRBJ2-7; D possibly corresponds to TRBD1 (5 bases). CDR3 length: 14 amino acids. Trimming removed 0 bases at V and 0 bases at J, with 9 bases between. Germline lookup yields CDR1 DFQATT and CDR2 SNEGSKA (reference sequence). This CDR3 is CSARERTHSYEQYF. The CDR3 nucleotides read TGCAGTGCTAGAGAACGGACACACTCCTACGAGCAGTACTTC.

As regards this clonotype: Here the CDR3 omits its conserved ending phenylalanine or tryptophan, so a read error is the likely source. The chain uses TRBV7-8 and TRBJ1-5, with D perhaps TRBD1 (5 bases). Trimming removed 0 bases at V and 0 bases at J, with 21 bases between. Germline-derived CDR1 and CDR2 are SGHVS and FQNEAQ. The CDR3 has 20 amino acids. CDR3 bases: TGTGCCAGCAGCTTAGCGGTTGAGGGGATGACAGCTTATAGCAATCAGCCCCAGCATGTT. Translating gives CASSLAVEGMTAYSNQPQHV.

This clonotype has ten or more counts. The chain has TRBV7-2 and TRBJ2-7, with D possibly being TRBD1 (6 bases). V shed 5 bases and J shed 0 bases, with 20 bases lying between them. Germline CDR1 and CDR2: SGHTA and FQGNSA. The CDR3 extends over 17 amino acids. This CDR3 is CASSHTFTGSSSYEQYF. The DNA of the CDR3 is TGTGCCAGCAGCCACACCTTTACAGGGTCCAGCTCCTACGAGCAGTACTTC. Full variable domain (rest looked up from reference TRBV7-2 and TRBJ2-7): GAGVSQSPSNKVTEKGKDVELRCDPISGHTALYWYRQSLGQGLEFLIYFQGNSAPDKSGLPSDRFSAERTGGSVSTLTIQRTQQEDSAVYLCASSHTFTGSSSYEQYFGPGTRLTVT.

This clonotype came up a few times. The chain joins TRBV27 to TRBJ2-4; 7 bases are a match to TRBD2. The ends lost 7 bases at V and 0 bases at J; junction bases unmatched: 3. Germline V gene data show CDR1 as MNHEY and CDR2 as SMNVEV (reference sequence). The CDR3 spans 14 residues. Here the CDR3 reads CASKGTIAKNIQYF. DNA for the CDR3: TGTGCCAGCAAGGGGACTATAGCCAAAAACATTCAGTACTTC.

The CDR3 coding sequence is TGTGCCAGCAGTGACCGGCAGGGAAATTCACCCCTCCACTTT. It translates to CASSDRQGNSPLHF. The V gene is TRBV6-4, the J gene TRBJ1-6, with D tentatively TRBD1 (5 bases). V was shortened by 2 bases and J by 7 bases, with 9 bases between the two germline ends. Per germline, CDR1 MRHNA and CDR2 SNTAGT. The CDR3 has 14 amino acids.

Notes on this clonotype: A much bigger clone sits one base away, suggesting this may be a read error. CDR3: CASSSTGSEQYF. CDR3 coding DNA: TGTGCCAGCAGCTCCACAGGGTCCGAGCAGTACTTC. This chain joins TRBV7-2 and TRBJ2-5, with D possibly being TRBD1 (6 bases). The DNA end favors TRBJ2-7, so the J call may be wrong. CDR1 SGHTA and CDR2 FQGNSA come from the germline V gene. The CDR3 is 12 residues long.

V usage is TRBV12-3 or TRBV12-4 and J usage is TRBJ1-2; 7 nucleotides match TRBD1. J was trimmed by 2 bases and V by 6 bases; bases with no gene match: 3. The CDR3 covers 13 residues. The CDR3 nucleotides are TGTGCCAGCAGACAGACAGGGAACTATGGCTACACCTTC. Amino acid sequence: CASRQTGNYGYTF.

This clonotype was counted a few times. One base away lies a much larger clone, so this may be a sequencing read error. The rearrangement links TRBV4-3 to TRBJ2-4, with 8 nucleotides matching TRBD1. Germline V gives CDR1 LGHNA, CDR2 YSLEER. This CDR3 spans 15 amino acids. The DNA for the CDR3 is TGCGTCAGCAGCCGGGACAGGACAGCCAAAAACATTCAGTACTTC. Translated: CVSSRDRTAKNIQYF.

This clonotype was observed many times. The V gene is TRBV11-2, the J gene TRBJ1-2; D is undetermined. The V gene lost 0 bases and the J gene lost 7 bases, with 9 bases spanning the gap. This CDR3 comprises 13 residues. Germline CDR1 and CDR2: SGHAT and FQNNGV. The CDR3 is CASSLDLSTGYTF. CDR3 bases: TGTGCCAGCAGCTTAGACCTATCTACTGGCTACACCTTC.

This clonotype was counted a few times. The rearrangement uses TRBV25-1 and TRBJ1-1; 10 bases match TRBD1. J was trimmed by 5 bases and V by 4 bases; bases with no gene match: 7. Germline loops: CDR1 MGHDK, CDR2 SYGVNS. CDR3 length equals 15 residues. CDR3 protein: CASSVTPGQGTEAFF. CDR3 DNA sequence: TGTGCCAGCAGTGTCACTCCGGGACAGGGGACTGAAGCTTTCTTT. Full variable domain (outside the CDR3, taken from reference TRBV25-1 and TRBJ1-1): EADIYQTPRYLVIGTGKKITLECSQTMGHDKMYWYQQDPGMELHLIHYSYGVNSTEKGDLSSESTVSRIRTEHFPLTLESARPSHTSQYLCASSVTPGQGTEAFFGQGTRLTVV.

In this sample, this clonotype turned up many times. This sequence joins TRBV11-2 and TRBJ2-1, with 8 bases identical to TRBD2. Trimming removed 3 bases from V and 3 bases from J; junction bases left unmatched: 4. CDR3 length: 15 residues. Germline CDR1 reads SGHAT; CDR2 reads FQNNGV. Written as DNA, the CDR3 is TGTGCCAGCAGCTTTATGCGGGGGGACTACAATGAGCAGTTCTTC. Protein sequence: CASSFMRGDYNEQFF.

This clonotype was seen at least ten times. The germline gene is not matched at one end of the junction; a read error may be the cause. V is TRBV7-7 and J is TRBJ2-5; TRBD2 aligns across 11 bases. This CDR3 contains 19 residues. The germline V gene encodes CDR1 SSHAT and CDR2 FNYEAQ (reference sequence). DNA of the CDR3: TGTGCTAGCAGCTTAGCGTTGCCTAGCGGGGGGAGATTCCAAGAGACCCAGTACTTC. Translating it yields CASSLALPSGGRFQETQYF.

With regard to this clonotype: The junction shows a germline mismatch at one end, possibly a read error. The chain is built from TRBV6-2 or TRBV6-3 and TRBJ2-3; TRBD2 aligns across 16 bases. The CDR3 is 19 residues long. The germline V gene encodes CDR1 MNHEY and CDR2 SVGEGT. For the CDR3, the DNA is TGTGTCAGCAGTTACACCTCCGGGACTAGCGGGGGGGCCGGAGATACGCAGTATTTT. As protein: CVSSYTSGTSGGAGDTQYF.

In this sample, this clonotype turned up many times. The rearrangement joins TRBV7-2 to TRBJ2-5; a weak D match, TRBD2 (6 bases). Trimming left V 1 base short and J 5 bases short, with 14 bases between. CDR1 and CDR2 (germline): SGHTA, FQGNSA. This CDR3 contains 15 residues. CDR3 residues: CASSLVAVGGETQYF. The DNA for the CDR3 is TGTGCCAGCAGCTTAGTAGCGGTGGGTGGGGAGACCCAGTACTTC.

This clonotype appeared many times. V gene TRBV9 combines with J gene TRBJ2-7; D is uncertain. Germline assignment: CDR1 SGDLS and CDR2 YYNGEE. V lost 0 bases to trimming and J lost 2 bases, with 9 bases between them. CDR3 size: 14 residues. Written as DNA, the CDR3 is TGTGCCAGCAGCGTAGCGGCAGGACCCTACGAGCAGTACTTC. The encoded protein is CASSVAAGPYEQYF.

This clonotype was detected many times. V usage is TRBV7-2 and J usage is TRBJ2-7; possible D gene TRBD2, 5 bases. The CDR3 spans 17 residues. Germline V lookup: CDR1 SGHTA, CDR2 FQGNSA. The V gene lost 1 base and the J gene lost 0 bases, with 16 bases spanning the gap. The CDR3 loop reads CASSLVSSAASSYEQYF. In DNA, the CDR3 is TGTGCCAGCAGCTTAGTCTCCTCAGCGGCTAGCTCCTACGAGCAGTACTTC.

The chain carries TRBV6-1 and TRBJ2-5; 7 bases align to TRBD2. Per germline, CDR1 MNHNS and CDR2 SASEGT. V lost 6 bases and J lost 1; bases outside the gene matches: 8. The CDR3 loop spans 15 amino acids. The CDR3 bases are TGTGCCAGCAGGGGTTGTGCGGGGGTCCAAGAGACCCAGTACTTC. Amino acid sequence: CASRGCAGVQETQYF.

Comments on this clonotype: A much larger clone differs from this one at a single base, so this may be a read error. The missing conserved phenylalanine or tryptophan at the end of this CDR3 makes a read error likely. The CDR3 spells CSAPPGAGGNEQYL. For the CDR3, the DNA is TGCAGTGCTCCGCCGGGAGCAGGGGGCAACGAGCAGTACTTA. J is TRBJ2-5 and V is TRBV20-1; TRBD1 aligns across 8 bases. The closer fit of TRBJ2-7 to the DNA end suggests the J call may be wrong. Looked up from germline, CDR1 is DFQATT and CDR2 is SNEGSKA (reference sequence). The CDR3 has 14 amino acids.

V usage is TRBV24-1 and J usage is TRBJ2-1, with a tentative D call TRBD1 (5 bases). Gene TRBJ2-7 matches the end of the DNA better, so the J call may be wrong. CDR1 is KGHDR, CDR2 SFDVKD, per germline. CDR3 length: 14 residues. The CDR3 here is CATNQGYSYNEQYF. Written as DNA, the CDR3 is TGTGCCACCAACCAGGGTTACTCCTACAATGAGCAGTACTTC.

This clonotype was seen only a few times. This chain joins TRBV12-3 or TRBV12-4 and TRBJ1-1; 9 bases are shared with TRBD1. The ends lost 5 bases at V and 1 base at J; junction bases unmatched: 14. This CDR3 region has 18 residues. The CDR3 DNA follows: TGTGCCAGCAGTCCCGTCTCCGGGACAGGGAGGGGGAACACTGAAGCTTTCTTT. It is translated as CASSPVSGTGRGNTEAFF.

The chain couples TRBV20-1 to TRBJ2-7, with D perhaps being TRBD1 or TRBD2 (6 bases each). Trimming stripped 8 bases from V and 0 bases from J, with 20 bases between. The germline V gene has CDR1 DFQATT and CDR2 SNEGSKA (reference sequence). The CDR3 contains 15 residues. The CDR3 here is CSCHRSGARSYEQYF. CDR3 nucleotide sequence: TGCAGTTGCCATAGGTCGGGGGCGCGCTCCTACGAGCAGTACTTC.

This clonotype was seen many times. This chain joins TRBV10-3 and TRBJ1-5, with D possibly matching TRBD1 (6 bases). Germline loops: CDR1 ENHRY, CDR2 SYGVKD. CDR3 length: 17 residues. V was cut by 0 bases and J by 7 bases, with 19 bases left in between. In DNA, the CDR3 is TGTGCCATCAGTGAGTCTCTTTTTCGACAGGAGGGCCAGCCCCAGCATTTT. Translated: CAISESLFRQEGQPQHF.

The rearrangement joins TRBV19 to TRBJ1-1; weak D call: TRBD1 (6 bases). This CDR3 is 14 amino acids long. Trimming shortened V by 4 bases and J by 1 base, and 10 bases separated the two germline ends. CDR1 is LNHDA, CDR2 SQIVND, per germline (reference sequence). CDR3 residues: CASSTRQENTEAFF. In DNA, the CDR3 is TGTGCCAGTAGTACTCGACAGGAGAACACTGAAGCTTTCTTT.

As for this clonotype: A much larger clone differs from this one at a single base, so this may be a read error. The CDR3 end shows no conserved phenylalanine or tryptophan, and so a read error is likely. The chain combines TRBV9 with TRBJ1-2, with D unresolved. The CDR3 has 13 residues. The V and J ends lost 0 bases and 6 bases respectively, with 9 bases between them. Germline V CDR1 and CDR2: SGDLS, YYNGEE. The CDR3 protein is CASSVVPADGYTS. CDR3 DNA sequence: TGTGCCAGCAGCGTAGTACCGGCAGATGGCTACACCTCC.

This clonotype was picked up many times. The chain uses TRBV6-5 and TRBJ2-7, with unresolved D. This CDR3 has 13 residues. V lost 2 bases and J lost 3, with 8 bases in between. Germline CDR1 reads MNHEY; CDR2 reads SVGAGI. The CDR3 nucleotides are TGTGCCAGCAGTTACAGGGAACGCTACGAGCAGTACTTC. This codes for CASSYRERYEQYF.

This clonotype was observed many times. J is TRBJ2-7 and V is TRBV28; D is uncertain. CDR3 length: 16 amino acids. Trimming took off 5 bases at V and 7 bases at J, with 24 bases between the two ends. The germline V gene encodes CDR1 MDHEN and CDR2 SYDVKM. CDR3 amino acids: CASSPQLPLRRVEQYF. In DNA, the CDR3 is TGTGCCAGCAGTCCCCAATTACCCCTACGGAGAGTGGAGCAGTACTTC.